Presented here are 13 T cell receptor beta chains from one specimen sequenced in a study of T cells in localized non-small cell lung cancer. The table came from immunoSEQ multiplex PCR; TCRdb's copy has only in-frame clones and leaves some out. Seen here are over 20,000 clones, about 90% observed once, and the top ten hold 25% to 30%. The sequenced sample was peripheral blood, obtained before any cancer treatment. Receptors were obtained from a male donor aged 60 or over with stage I squamous cell lung carcinoma.

V is TRBV6-1 and J is TRBJ1-3; the match to TRBD1 covers 7 bases. The CDR3 has 14 amino acids. CDR1 MNHNS and CDR2 SASEGT come from the germline V gene. J was trimmed by 0 bases and V by 10 bases; bases with no gene match: 6. This chain's CDR3 is CAISQGDSGNTIYF. Written as DNA, the CDR3 is TGTGCCATCTCCCAGGGGGACTCTGGAAACACCATATATTTT.

The chain uses TRBV29-1 and TRBJ1-1, with TRBD1 identical over 8 bases. V lost 2 bases and J lost 6; bases outside the gene matches: 11. The CDR3 runs to 15 residues. Germline V CDR1 and CDR2: SQVTM, ANQGSEA. CDR3 protein: CSVERLGQGGSEAFF. For the CDR3, the DNA is TGCAGCGTTGAACGACTCGGACAGGGTGGGTCTGAAGCTTTCTTT. Based on the CDR3 plus reference TRBV29-1 and TRBJ1-1, the full variable domain is SAVISQKPSRDICQRGTSLTIQCQVDSQVTMMFWYRQQPGQSLTLIATANQGSEATYESGFVIDKFPISRPNLTFSTLTVSNMSPEDSSIYLCSVERLGQGGSEAFFGQGTRLTVV.

This chain links TRBV6-5 with TRBJ1-5; TRBD1 agrees at 7 bases. The CDR3 is made up of 15 amino acids. With 6 bases clipped from V and 3 bases from J, the junction kept 8 bases outside the gene matches. Germline V gene lookup returns CDR1 MNHEY and CDR2 SVGAGI. In DNA form, the CDR3 reads TGTGCCAGCAGCTTAGGCGACAGGGCCAATCAGCCCCAGCATTTT. Translated: CASSLGDRANQPQHF.

This clone was found a few times. This sequence joins TRBV29-1 and TRBJ1-2, with 8 bases matching TRBD1. CDR1 and CDR2 (germline): SQVTM, ANQGSEA. The CDR3 spans 11 residues. J lost 6 bases, V lost 7 bases, and 4 bases had no gene match. Here the CDR3 DNA reads TGCAGCGATCGACAGGGGAATGGCTACACCTTC. This sequence encodes CSDRQGNGYTF.

The rearrangement links TRBV9 to TRBJ2-7; D assignment may be TRBD1 or TRBD2 (5 bases each). Germline assignment: CDR1 SGDLS and CDR2 YYNGEE. The V gene lost 0 bases and the J gene lost 6 bases, with 10 bases spanning the gap. The CDR3 is made up of 13 amino acids. The CDR3 protein is CASSVVWDGEQYF. The DNA for the CDR3 is TGTGCCAGCAGCGTAGTTTGGGACGGCGAGCAGTACTTC.

This chain links TRBV4-1 with TRBJ2-1, with D maybe TRBD2 (5 bases). This CDR3 has 17 residues. The germline V and J ends were trimmed by 1 base and 6 bases, with 19 bases remaining between them. CDR1 is MGHRA, CDR2 YSYEKL, per germline. The CDR3 DNA follows: TGCGCCAGCAGCCAAGGCTTATTAGCGCAGTCAGGCAATGAGCAGTTCTTC. Translated, it gives CASSQGLLAQSGNEQFF.

The CDR3 loop reads CASSLGRGDNEQFF. CDR3 in DNA: TGTGCCAGCAGCTTAGGGCGGGGGGACAATGAGCAGTTCTTC. This chain uses TRBV7-9 with TRBJ2-1; 8 bases are shared with TRBD2. The CDR3 is 14 residues long. The V segment lost 1 base and the J segment 5 bases; nucleotides outside the gene matches: 1. The germline gives CDR1 SEHNR, CDR2 FQNEAQ (reference sequence).

The chain uses TRBV5-4 and TRBJ2-7, with TRBD1 identical over 10 bases. Trimming at V came to 6 bases and at J to 5 bases, leaving 8 bases not matched to a gene. In germline, CDR1 is SGHNT, CDR2 YYREEE (reference sequence). This CDR3 region has 14 residues. CDR3 residues: CASTRDRGRDEQYF. CDR3 in DNA: TGTGCCAGCACCCGGGACAGGGGACGGGACGAGCAGTACTTC.

The CDR3 nucleotides read TGTGCCAGCAGCTTGGACAGGGGTGAGCAGTTCTTC. Residues: CASSLDRGEQFF. This chain links TRBV5-4 with TRBJ2-1; 7 bases match TRBD1. Germline lookup yields CDR1 SGHNT and CDR2 YYREEE (reference sequence). The ends lost 0 bases at V and 9 bases at J; junction bases unmatched: 0. The CDR3 totals 12 residues. Based on the CDR3 plus reference TRBV5-4 and TRBJ2-1, the full variable domain is ETGVTQSPTHLIKTRGQQVTLRCSSQSGHNTVSWYQQALGQGPQFIFQYYREEENGRGNFPPRFSGLQFPNYSSELNVNALELDDSALYLCASSLDRGEQFFGPGTRLTVL.

The J gene is TRBJ2-1, the V gene TRBV7-6, with a possible D match to TRBD1 (7 bases). The CDR3 sequence is 16 residues long. From germline, CDR1 is SGHVS and CDR2 FNYEAQ. V dropped 5 bases and J dropped 4 bases, with 18 bases sitting between them. The CDR3 region has the DNA TGTGCCAGCAGCCAGGGGGACTCGAGGGGTTACAATGAGCAGTTCTTC. The encoded protein is CASSQGDSRGYNEQFF.

The rearrangement links TRBV5-6 to TRBJ2-7; D could derive from TRBD1 or TRBD2 (5 bases each). The CDR3 extends over 17 amino acids. CDR1 and CDR2 (germline): SGHDT, YYEEEE. V was trimmed by 2 bases and J by 1 base, leaving 19 bases between them. The DNA of the CDR3 is TGTGCCAGCAGCTTTGGCCTACTGGGGGTTCAATCCTACGAGCAGTACTTC. Its translation: CASSFGLLGVQSYEQYF.

This clone occurred once. The V gene is TRBV30, the J gene TRBJ1-1; possible D gene TRBD1, 5 bases. This CDR3 is built from 14 residues. In germline, CDR1 is GTSNPN, CDR2 SVGIG (reference sequence). Trimming cost V 1 base and J 1 base, with 10 bases left between them. The CDR3 loop reads CAWSGSGANTEAFF. The CDR3 coding sequence is TGTGCCTGGAGTGGTTCCGGGGCGAACACTGAAGCTTTCTTT.

This rearrangement joins TRBV6-1 to TRBJ2-7; tentatively, D is TRBD2 (6 bases). CDR1 and CDR2 (germline): MNHNS, SASEGT. The ends were cut back, 2 bases at V and 1 base at J, with 12 bases in the middle. The CDR3 has 15 amino acids. This CDR3 is CASSESNGGSYEQYF. The CDR3 bases are TGTGCCAGCAGTGAAAGTAACGGGGGTTCCTACGAGCAGTACTTC.